This T cell receptor beta chain was documented in a study of blood T cell repertoires in COVID-19. The overall study: Sources were T cells, B-cell-depleted T cells, or PBMCs; the material itself was cDNA or gDNA.

Source study methods: The assay estimated nucleated cells by amplifying reference gene primers. The table came from immunoSEQ multiplex PCR; TCRdb's copy has only in-frame clones and leaves some out. V and J calls and clone size are those listed in that table; D and trimming were worked out from the DNA. The sample holds tens of thousands of clones, roughly 92% seen once. The germline CDR1 and CDR2 sequences are SNHLY and FYNNEI. V was clipped by 9 bases and J by 7 bases; unmatched bases: 9. The CDR3 sequence is 13 residues long. The TCR sequence derives from a man between 65 and 79 years old with active COVID-19. The sequenced sample was peripheral blood. This sequence joins TRBV2 and TRBJ2-5; 9 bases map to TRBD2. The CDR3 DNA reads as TGTGCCAGTAGAGCGGGGGGCCCTGGGACCCAGTACTTC. Translating gives CASRAGGPGTQYF.